This T cell receptor (beta chain) was profiled in a study of T cells in Graves' hyperthyroidism and ophthalmopathy. Patients aged 18 to 65 had newly diagnosed hyperthyroidism of under 2 months' duration. Exclusion followed for patients with uncontrolled infection, other autoimmune disease, pregnancy or lactation. Diagnoses rested on clinical symptoms, serum thyroxine and TRAb, thyroid ultrasound and orbital computed tomography. Isolation of PBMCs was performed on around 9.4 ml fresh peripheral blood. RNA transcripts gave rise to amplified TCR beta CDR3 regions. The study used the HTBI primer set for a first-round RT-PCR of the TCR CDR3. Via MiXCR, TCRdb re-called the multiplex PCR reads, giving one row per CDR3 protein. The sample contains about 350,000 distinct CDR3 sequences, about 15% of which appear only once. Germline CDR1 GTSNPN, CDR2 SVGIG (reference sequence). The CDR3 length is 16 residues. V shed 8 bases and J shed 2 bases, with 21 bases lying between them.

What was sequenced was blood. The chain joins TRBV30 to TRBJ1-4; a possible D gene is TRBD1 (5 bases). The sequence was obtained from a woman aged 25-40 years with Graves' hyperthyroidism that later progressed to Graves' ophthalmopathy. The CDR3 protein is CAPISRVGVTNEKLFF. DNA for the CDR3: TGTGCCCCCATCTCCAGGGTCGGCGTTACTAATGAAAAACTGTTTTTT. The full variable domain, rest sourced from reference TRBV30 and TRBJ1-4, is SQTIHQWPATLVQPVGSPLSLECTVEGTSNPNLYWYRQAAGRGLQLLFYSVGIGQISSEVPQNLSASRPQDRQFILSSKKLLLSDSGFYLCAPISRVGVTNEKLFFGSGTQLSVL.